The 32 T cell receptor beta chains reported below all come from one sample, sequenced in a study of blood T cell repertoires in COVID-19. Clones were read by immunoSEQ multiplex PCR, and TCRdb kept only the in-frame ones, dropping some. Of about 180,000 clones in the sample, about 91% were seen once. The sequenced sample consisted of peripheral blood. The receptor source for this set is a woman aged 30 to 39 with acute or convalescent COVID-19.

This sequence joins TRBV10-3 and TRBJ2-3, with D perhaps TRBD2 (5 bases). Germline V gene data show CDR1 as ENHRY and CDR2 as SYGVKD. CDR3 size: 16 residues. V was trimmed by 3 bases and J by 4 bases, leaving 17 bases between them. The CDR3 spells CAISDRLATVSDTQYF. The CDR3 DNA sequence: TGTGCCATCAGTGATCGTCTAGCTACGGTCTCAGATACGCAGTATTTT.

The V gene is TRBV6-1, the J gene TRBJ2-7; D perhaps matches TRBD1 (5 bases). CDR1 MNHNS and CDR2 SASEGT come from the germline V gene. The CDR3 sequence is 13 residues long. Trimming stripped 8 bases from V and 6 bases from J, with 17 bases between. In DNA, the CDR3 is TGTGCCAGCGTCTCAGGGTTTGGGTCCGAGCAGTACTTC. Its protein product is CASVSGFGSEQYF.

The chain uses TRBV6-2 or TRBV6-3 and TRBJ1-5, with a possible D match to TRBD1 (5 bases). The V end was cut by 2 bases, the J end by 2 bases, with 13 bases between. CDR3 length: 16 residues. Germline loops: CDR1 MNHEY, CDR2 SVGEGT. The CDR3 sequence: CASSYQGLFGNQPQHF. The CDR3 coding sequence is TGTGCCAGCAGTTACCAGGGTCTTTTTGGCAATCAGCCCCAGCATTTT.

The J gene is TRBJ2-1, the V gene TRBV7-9, with no clear D. CDR1 is SEHNR and CDR2 is FQNEAQ in the germline V gene (reference sequence). The CDR3 covers 12 residues. V gave up 3 bases and J gave up 10 bases, with 10 bases separating them. The DNA of the CDR3 is TGTGCCAGCAGCTTGGCGGATCGCGAGCAGTTCTTC. It translates to CASSLADREQFF.

J is TRBJ2-7 and V is TRBV5-4, with a weak D call TRBD2 (6 bases). The CDR3 extends over 14 amino acids. Trimming removed 5 bases at V and 5 bases at J, with 17 bases between. The V gene's germline CDR1 is SGHNT and CDR2 YYREEE (reference sequence). CDR3: CASRKTGTLDEQYF. Written as DNA, the CDR3 is TGTGCCAGCAGAAAGACGGGGACTTTGGACGAGCAGTACTTC.

The J gene is TRBJ1-4, the V gene TRBV5-1; D possibly corresponds to TRBD1 (5 bases). Germline CDR1 and CDR2: SGHRS and YFSETQ. The CDR3 is 14 residues long. Trimming cost V 7 bases and J 4 bases, with 14 bases left between them. The CDR3 sequence is CASPRGGFNEKLFF. The CDR3 DNA reads TGCGCCAGCCCCCGGGGGGGTTTTAATGAAAAACTGTTTTTT.

The chain combines TRBV30 with TRBJ2-1, with D possibly being TRBD2 (6 bases). Trimming removed 8 bases at V and 7 bases at J, with 18 bases between. Germline CDR1 GTSNPN, CDR2 SVGIG (reference sequence). This CDR3 is 13 amino acids long. CDR3 sequence (DNA): TGTGCCCGCCTCCTAGCGACCGAGAATGAGCAGTTCTTC. It specifies CARLLATENEQFF. The complete variable domain, with remaining parts taken from reference TRBV30 and TRBJ2-1, reads SQTIHQWPATLVQPVGSPLSLECTVEGTSNPNLYWYRQAAGRGLQLLFYSVGIGQISSEVPQNLSASRPQDRQFILSSKKLLLSDSGFYLCARLLATENEQFFGPGTRLTVL.

The chain joins TRBV6-5 to TRBJ2-2; D possibly corresponds to TRBD2 (5 bases). There are 15 residues in the CDR3. The V gene lost 0 bases and the J gene lost 5 bases, with 10 bases spanning the gap. Germline lookup yields CDR1 MNHEY and CDR2 SVGAGI. This chain's CDR3 is CASSYSEGGTGELFF. The CDR3 region has the DNA TGTGCCAGCAGTTACTCAGAGGGCGGGACCGGGGAGCTGTTTTTT.

This chain connects TRBV5-4 to TRBJ1-2; TRBD1 is a possible D gene (6 bases). The CDR3 length is 14 residues. Germline V gene lookup returns CDR1 SGHNT and CDR2 YYREEE (reference sequence). Trimming took 5 bases from V and 3 from J, leaving 14 bases between them. The CDR3 loop reads CASSPGQHDYGYTF. The CDR3 nucleotides are TGTGCCAGCAGTCCCGGACAGCACGACTATGGCTACACCTTC.

CDR3 amino acids: CATWGGRESNQPQHF. The CDR3 bases are TGTGCCACTTGGGGGGGGAGGGAGAGCAATCAGCCCCAGCATTTT. The genes are TRBV24-1 and TRBJ1-5, with a possible D match to TRBD1 (5 bases). CDR1 is KGHDR and CDR2 is SFDVKD in the germline V gene. V was cut by 10 bases and J by 1 base, with 16 bases left in between. The CDR3 loop spans 15 amino acids.

The sample holds a few counts of this clone. V gene TRBV18 combines with J gene TRBJ1-5, with TRBD1 matching 8 bases. This CDR3 comprises 15 residues. The junction had 8 bases not matched to a gene; V was cut back by 5 bases and J by 5 bases. In germline, CDR1 is KGHSH, CDR2 LQKENI. Here the CDR3 reads CASSSRTGLDQPQHF. CDR3 DNA: TGTGCCAGCTCATCCCGGACAGGGCTTGATCAGCCCCAGCATTTT.

The chain has TRBV5-1 and TRBJ2-5; possible D gene TRBD1, 5 bases. V lost 0 bases, J lost 5 bases, and 14 bases lay in between. There are 15 residues in the CDR3. The V gene's germline CDR1 is SGHRS and CDR2 YFSETQ. For the CDR3, the DNA is TGCGCCAGCAGCTTGGAGCACTTGGGGCGGGAGACCCAGTACTTC. Encoded protein: CASSLEHLGRETQYF.

The chain carries TRBV19 and TRBJ2-2, with TRBD2 matching over 12 bases. This CDR3 region has 17 residues. The V and J ends lost 7 bases and 0 bases, in that order; junction bases with no gene match: 6. Per germline, CDR1 LNHDA and CDR2 SQIVND (reference sequence). This CDR3 reads CASTPPSGRANTGELFF. CDR3 nucleotides: TGTGCCAGTACCCCCCCTAGCGGGAGGGCGAACACCGGGGAGCTGTTTTTT.

A single count supports this clone. V usage is TRBV5-1 and J usage is TRBJ2-3, with TRBD1 as a possible D gene (5 bases). V lost 3 bases, J lost 8 bases, and 16 bases lay in between. CDR1 is SGHRS and CDR2 is YFSETQ in the germline V gene. The CDR3 extends over 14 amino acids. CDR3 loop: CASSSGPTQGTQYF. The CDR3 DNA reads TGCGCCAGCAGCTCTGGGCCAACGCAGGGTACGCAGTATTTT.

This sequence joins TRBV9 and TRBJ2-1; the match to TRBD2 covers 7 bases. This CDR3 region has 18 residues. Germline V lookup: CDR1 SGDLS, CDR2 YYNGEE. Losses at the gene ends were 0 bases for V and 7 bases for J; bases not matched to a gene: 16. The DNA of the CDR3 is TGTGCCAGCAGCGTAGCCCAATCGTGGCAGGCGGGAGAAAATGAGCAGTTCTTC. Translating it yields CASSVAQSWQAGENEQFF.

This rearrangement joins TRBV6-5 to TRBJ2-5; D may be TRBD1 (5 bases). CDR1 MNHEY and CDR2 SVGAGI come from the germline V gene. CDR3 length: 13 amino acids. V lost 6 bases and J 6 bases, leaving 14 bases between the germline ends. CDR3 loop: CASSDQGGQTQYF. CDR3 sequence (DNA): TGTGCCAGCAGCGATCAGGGTGGGCAGACCCAGTACTTC.

V gene TRBV2 combines with J gene TRBJ1-3; 7 bases are shared with TRBD1. Per the germline V gene, CDR1 is SNHLY and CDR2 is FYNNEI. The CDR3 contains 13 residues. V lost 7 bases to trimming and J lost 7 bases; unmatched junction nucleotides: 7. CDR3 amino acids: CASNLRGMNTIYF. CDR3 DNA sequence: TGTGCCAGCAACCTCAGGGGGATGAACACCATATATTTT.

The rearrangement uses TRBV27 and TRBJ2-1; TRBD1 matches at 7 bases. The CDR3 length is 13 residues. V dropped 8 bases and J dropped 2; count of bases not matched to a gene: 3. CDR1 is MNHEY, CDR2 SMNVEV, per germline (reference sequence). The CDR3 loop is CASGQDAYNEQFF. Here the CDR3 DNA reads TGTGCCAGCGGACAGGACGCCTACAATGAGCAGTTCTTC.

V and J are TRBV7-2 and TRBJ1-6, with D perhaps matching TRBD1 (5 bases). Germline V gives CDR1 SGHTA, CDR2 FQGNSA. The CDR3 contains 14 residues. V lost 1 base, J lost 10 bases, and 11 bases lay in between. The CDR3 reads CASSLDRFGSPLHF. As DNA, the CDR3 is TGTGCCAGCAGCTTAGACAGGTTCGGCTCACCCCTCCACTTT.

The V and J genes are TRBV3-1 (or the pseudogene TRBV3-2) and TRBJ1-4, with 9 nucleotides matching TRBD1. Germline-derived CDR1 and CDR2 are LGHDT and YNNKEL (reference sequence). V was clipped by 4 bases and J by 7 bases; unmatched bases: 16. CDR3 size: 18 residues. As DNA, the CDR3 is TGTGCCAGCAGCCGGGTGGGACAGGGCGTTTTCGGGGGTGAAAAACTGTTTTTT. It codes for CASSRVGQGVFGGEKLFF.

The CDR3 DNA sequence: TGTGCCAGCTCACAAGCGGGAGTCGAGGACGAGCAGTACTTC. Protein: CASSQAGVEDEQYF. The rearrangement links TRBV18 to TRBJ2-7; 8 bases map to TRBD2. Losses at the gene ends were 4 bases for V and 5 bases for J; bases not matched to a gene: 7. Germline CDR1 reads KGHSH; CDR2 reads LQKENI. This CDR3 comprises 14 residues. Drawing the rest from reference TRBV18 and TRBJ2-7, the complete variable domain is NAGVMQNPRHLVRRRGQEARLRCSPMKGHSHVYWYRQLPEEGLKFMVYLQKENIIDESGMPKERFSAEFPKEGPSILRIQQVVRGDSAAYFCASSQAGVEDEQYFGPGTRLTVT.

V and J are TRBV28 and TRBJ1-4; maybe TRBD1 (6 bases). Trimming removed 5 bases from V and 7 bases from J, with 14 bases in between. The CDR3 contains 14 residues. Germline lookup yields CDR1 MDHEN and CDR2 SYDVKM. CDR3 sequence reads: CASSTTGNIEKLFF. In nucleotides, the CDR3 is TGTGCCAGCAGTACGACAGGCAACATTGAAAAACTGTTTTTT.

A single count supports this clone. This chain uses TRBV27 with TRBJ2-4; TRBD1 might be the D (7 bases). CDR1 and CDR2 from the germline V gene are MNHEY and SMNVEV (reference sequence). The CDR3 contains 14 residues. Deletions cut 5 bases from V and 8 bases from J, with 16 bases between. The CDR3 DNA follows: TGTGCCAGCAGTCCGCAGGGGGAGGCATACATTCAGTACTTC. Protein sequence: CASSPQGEAYIQYF.

This clone was counted once. V usage is TRBV10-2 and J usage is TRBJ2-5, with D perhaps matching TRBD2 (5 bases). Trimming shortened V by 7 bases and J by 5 bases, and 11 bases separated the two germline ends. Germline CDR1 is WSHSY and CDR2 is SAAADI. CDR3 size: 12 residues. CDR3: CASNPGTETQYF. DNA for the CDR3: TGCGCCAGCAATCCGGGAACCGAGACCCAGTACTTC.

The J gene is TRBJ2-3, the V gene TRBV5-1; 8 nucleotides agree with TRBD2. The germline CDR1 and CDR2 sequences are SGHRS and YFSETQ. The CDR3 length is 16 residues. Trimming at V came to 3 bases and at J to 7 bases, leaving 13 bases not matched to a gene. CDR3 coding DNA: TGCGCCAGCAGCTCTCTATTAGCGGGGCCTGTGAATACGCAGTATTTT. Amino acids: CASSSLLAGPVNTQYF.

The chain employs TRBV2 and TRBJ1-3, with D possibly matching TRBD1 (5 bases). V lost 6 bases and J 0 bases, leaving 9 bases between the germline ends. Germline V gives CDR1 SNHLY, CDR2 FYNNEI. The CDR3 is made up of 14 amino acids. The CDR3 loop reads CASRGTFSGNTIYF. The CDR3 DNA reads as TGTGCCAGCAGAGGGACTTTCTCTGGAAACACCATATATTTT.

This clone was observed a single time. This chain uses TRBV7-2 with TRBJ2-7; 8 bases fit TRBD1. The CDR3 spans 15 residues. CDR1 and CDR2 from the germline V gene are SGHTA and FQGNSA. V dropped 4 bases and J dropped 3; count of bases not matched to a gene: 8. The CDR3 spells CASSWGQVGVYEQYF. The CDR3 DNA sequence: TGTGCCAGCAGCTGGGGACAGGTGGGTGTCTACGAGCAGTACTTC.

The chain employs TRBV10-3 and TRBJ2-3, with D possibly being TRBD2 (5 bases). The germline gives CDR1 ENHRY, CDR2 SYGVKD. Trimming removed 6 bases at V and 2 bases at J, with 15 bases between. CDR3 size: 15 residues. The DNA of the CDR3 is TGTGCCATCAGCGACTCGTGGGAGCTCACAGATACGCAGTATTTT. This translates into CAISDSWELTDTQYF.

V usage is TRBV7-9 and J usage is TRBJ2-2; D is unclear. The germline gives CDR1 SEHNR, CDR2 FQNEAQ (reference sequence). The CDR3 consists of 13 residues. Trimming took 1 base from V and 7 from J, leaving 7 bases between them. DNA for the CDR3: TGTGCCAGCAGCTTAGGTCCGGGCGGGGAGCTGTTTTTT. Residues: CASSLGPGGELFF.

The count of this clone is one. The gene calls are TRBV5-1 and TRBJ2-2; 8 bases match TRBD1. This CDR3 comprises 17 residues. The germline V gene has CDR1 SGHRS and CDR2 YFSETQ. Trimming removed 5 bases from V and 0 bases from J; junction bases left unmatched: 9. CDR3 in amino acids: CASSQGPRGPNTGELFF. The DNA of the CDR3 is TGCGCCAGCAGTCAAGGCCCCAGGGGGCCGAACACCGGGGAGCTGTTTTTT. The whole variable domain, remainder taken from reference TRBV5-1 and TRBJ2-2, is KAGVTQTPRYLIKTRGQQVTLSCSPISGHRSVSWYQQTPGQGLQFLFEYFSETQRNKGNFPGRFSGRQFSNSRSEMNVSTLELGDSALYLCASSQGPRGPNTGELFFGEGSRLTVL.

The rearrangement joins TRBV11-3 to TRBJ2-7; D is possibly TRBD1 (6 bases). CDR3 size: 14 residues. Trimming shortened V by 0 bases and J by 3 bases, and 9 bases separated the two germline ends. Per germline, CDR1 SGHNT and CDR2 YENEEA. The CDR3 reads CASSLDQGNYEQYF. Here the CDR3 DNA reads TGTGCCAGCAGCTTAGATCAGGGGAACTACGAGCAGTACTTC.

J is TRBJ1-1 and V is TRBV5-6, with D possibly TRBD1 on 6 matching bases. With 4 bases removed from V and 8 bases from J, the gap between germline ends came to 15 bases. The length of the CDR3 is 13 residues. CDR1 is SGHDT and CDR2 is YYEEEE in the germline V gene. The CDR3 coding sequence is TGTGCCAGCAGCCAACTCAGACAGGTGGAAGCTTTCTTT. This encodes CASSQLRQVEAFF.